The 11 T cell receptor beta chains below were found in one sample sequenced in a study of control samples from healthy donors and cancer patients. TCRdb keeps only in-frame clones here, not all; method: immunoSEQ multiplex PCR. This sample has about 160,000 clones, with around 96% found just once. What was sequenced was blood. Source of these receptors: a woman in her twenties or thirties in good health.

The CDR3 region has the DNA TGTGCCAGCAGCCAAGATCCGGGCGCGGGGGGGCAGAGGCAGTACTTC. Translated: CASSQDPGAGGQRQYF. The chain uses TRBV3-1 (or the pseudogene TRBV3-2) and TRBJ2-7; TRBD2 agrees at 9 bases. CDR3 length: 16 amino acids. Germline V lookup: CDR1 LGHDT, CDR2 YNNKEL (reference sequence). Losses at the gene ends were 0 bases for V and 9 bases for J; bases not matched to a gene: 12.

The V and J genes are TRBV19 and TRBJ2-1, with a tentative D call TRBD1 (6 bases). This CDR3 is 19 amino acids long. Germline V gene sequence: CDR1 LNHDA, CDR2 SQIVND (reference sequence). V shed 1 base and J shed 0 bases, with 19 bases lying between them. CDR3 DNA sequence: TGTGCCAGTAGTATAGGAGGGTGGGTACAGGGCCGCTCCTACAATGAGCAGTTCTTC. It codes for CASSIGGWVQGRSYNEQFF.

The V call is TRBV7-8, the J call TRBJ1-6; weak D call: TRBD1 (5 bases). Trimming left V 2 bases short and J 7 bases short, with 12 bases between. This CDR3 has 15 residues. Germline lookup yields CDR1 SGHVS and CDR2 FQNEAQ. CDR3 in amino acids: CASSLTWSGNSPLHF. As DNA, the CDR3 is TGTGCCAGCAGCTTAACGTGGTCAGGGAATTCACCCCTCCACTTT.

The chain is built from TRBV6-1 and TRBJ1-4; D is unclear. CDR3 size: 16 residues. The germline V and J ends were trimmed by 0 bases and 1 base, with 9 bases remaining between them. CDR1 and CDR2 (germline): MNHNS, SASEGT. The CDR3 loop is CASSEAAVLTNEKLFF. CDR3 DNA: TGTGCCAGCAGTGAAGCGGCGGTATTAACTAATGAAAAACTGTTTTTT.

The rearrangement uses TRBV2 and TRBJ2-5; 9 bases line up with TRBD1. V lost 1 base to trimming and J lost 4 bases; unmatched junction nucleotides: 7. This CDR3 contains 16 residues. Germline-derived CDR1 and CDR2 are SNHLY and FYNNEI. CDR3 bases: TGTGCCAGCAGTGAAGAGACAGGGGGAGCGGGAGAGACCCAGTACTTC. The encoded protein is CASSEETGGAGETQYF.

CDR3 in DNA: TGTGCCAGCAGTTTAACAGCACCCCTCCACTTT. Its protein product is CASSLTAPLHF. The chain joins TRBV12-3 or TRBV12-4 to TRBJ1-6; D is unresolved. The V gene lost 2 bases and the J gene lost 11 bases, with 4 bases spanning the gap. The CDR3 loop spans 11 amino acids.

The V call is TRBV30, the J call TRBJ2-2; TRBD1 is a possible D gene (6 bases). The CDR3 contains 12 residues. Per the germline V gene, CDR1 is GTSNPN and CDR2 is SVGIG (reference sequence). Deletions cut 5 bases from V and 4 bases from J, with 8 bases between. Here the CDR3 DNA reads TGTGCCTGGGGACAGACCACCGGGGAGCTGTTTTTT. Residues: CAWGQTTGELFF.

The chain links TRBV24-1 to TRBJ1-1; D unresolved. In germline, CDR1 is KGHDR, CDR2 SFDVKD. The V and J ends lost 4 bases and 9 bases respectively, with 11 bases between them. This CDR3 is 12 amino acids long. The DNA of the CDR3 is TGTGCCACCAGTGAACCGGGCGAGAAAGCTTTCTTT. Encoded protein: CATSEPGEKAFF.

The chain is built from TRBV4-1 and TRBJ1-2; D uncertain. Trimming stripped 7 bases from V and 0 bases from J, with 12 bases between. The CDR3 sequence is 14 residues long. Germline CDR1 MGHRA, CDR2 YSYEKL. The CDR3 here is CASTREDSNYGYTF. In DNA form, the CDR3 reads TGCGCCAGCACCCGGGAGGATTCTAACTATGGCTACACCTTC.

The chain joins TRBV7-9 to TRBJ2-3; 8 bases map to TRBD1. J lost 1 base, V lost 5 bases, and 8 bases had no gene match. The CDR3 loop spans 16 amino acids. The germline CDR1 and CDR2 sequences are SEHNR and FQNEAQ (reference sequence). This chain's CDR3 is CASSNQGAEGTDTQYF. CDR3 coding DNA: TGTGCCAGCAGCAATCAGGGGGCGGAGGGCACAGATACGCAGTATTTT. Full variable domain (missing parts from reference TRBV7-9 and TRBJ2-3): DTGVSQNPRHKITKRGQNVTFRCDPISEHNRLYWYRQTLGQGPEFLTYFQNEAQLEKSRLLSDRFSAERPKGSFSTLEIQRTEQGDSAMYLCASSNQGAEGTDTQYFGPGTRLTVL.

This chain links TRBV6-5 with TRBJ2-7, with 10 bases lining up with TRBD1. The V gene's germline CDR1 is MNHEY and CDR2 SVGAGI. The ends lost 0 bases at V and 5 bases at J; junction bases unmatched: 7. This CDR3 is built from 16 residues. The chain's CDR3 is CASSYSDRGQGNEQYF. DNA for the CDR3: TGTGCCAGCAGTTACTCCGATCGGGGACAGGGGAACGAGCAGTACTTC.